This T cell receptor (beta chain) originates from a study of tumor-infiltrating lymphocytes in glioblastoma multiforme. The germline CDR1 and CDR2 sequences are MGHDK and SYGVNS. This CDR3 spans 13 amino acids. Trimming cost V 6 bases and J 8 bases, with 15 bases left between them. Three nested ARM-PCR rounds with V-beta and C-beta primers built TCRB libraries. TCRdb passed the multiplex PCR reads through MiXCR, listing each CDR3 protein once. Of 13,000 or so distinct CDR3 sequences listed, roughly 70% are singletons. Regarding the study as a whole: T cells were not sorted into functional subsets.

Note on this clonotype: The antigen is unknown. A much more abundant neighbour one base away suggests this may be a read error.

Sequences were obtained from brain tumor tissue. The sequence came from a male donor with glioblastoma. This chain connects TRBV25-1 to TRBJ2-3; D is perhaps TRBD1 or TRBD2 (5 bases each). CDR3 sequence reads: CASRPGTTCTQYF. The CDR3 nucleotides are TGTGCCAGCAGGCCCGGGACCACTTGTACGCAGTATTTT.